This TCR beta chain was profiled in a study of blood T cell repertoires in COVID-19. V lost 6 bases and J lost 2, with 2 bases in between. Germline V lookup: CDR1 MDHEN, CDR2 SYDVKM. The CDR3 covers 12 residues. Assay used: immunoSEQ multiplex PCR; TCRdb lists only in-frame clones, some missing. The sample contains more than 250,000 clones, 88% of which appear only once. This TCR was sampled from a woman in her 30s with COVID-19, enrolled during active disease. The chain combines TRBV28 with TRBJ1-6, with D hard to call. Material for sequencing was peripheral blood. CDR3 residues: CASSAYNSPLHF. The CDR3 nucleotides are TGTGCCAGCAGCGCCTATAATTCACCCCTCCACTTT. The variable domain in full, with the rest retrieved from reference TRBV28 and TRBJ1-6, is DVKVTQSSRYLVKRTGEKVFLECVQDMDHENMFWYRQDPGLGLRLIYFSYDVKMKEKGDIPEGYSVSREKKERFSLILESASTNQTSMYLCASSAYNSPLHFGNGTRLTVT.